This T cell receptor beta chain originates from a study of blood T cell repertoires in COVID-19. Across the whole study: Spain, Italy and the United States supplied samples that represented acute and convalescent COVID-19. The analysed material was cDNA or gDNA that came from T cells, B-cell-depleted T cells, or PBMCs.

This clone was seen a single time. This CDR3 is 17 amino acids long. Germline V gene sequence: CDR1 SGHVS, CDR2 FNYEAQ. Trimming at V came to 1 base and at J to 5 bases, leaving 6 bases not matched to a gene. Generated by immunoSEQ multiplex PCR, the TCRdb table keeps only in-frame clones and is missing some. Among some 180,000 clones listed, about 80% were seen once. Individuals drawn from 24 US areas were about 18 to 89 years old. Cohorts were determined from participant-reported clinical history. The specimen was PBMCs or T cells enriched from blood (not recorded which). V gene TRBV7-6 combines with J gene TRBJ2-5; the match to TRBD2 covers 14 bases. The origin of this receptor is a man aged 60-69 years who had been exposed to COVID-19. This CDR3 is CASSLGGTSGSVETQYF. The DNA of the CDR3 is TGTGCCAGCAGCTTAGGTGGGACTAGCGGGAGTGTGGAGACCCAGTACTTC. Together with reference TRBV7-6 and TRBJ2-5, the CDR3 gives the full variable domain: GAGVSQSPRYKVTKRGQDVALRCDPISGHVSLYWYRQALGQGPEFLTYFNYEAQQDKSGLPNDRFSAERPEGSISTLTIQRTEQRDSAMYRCASSLGGTSGSVETQYFGPGTRLLVL.